This entry describes one T cell receptor beta chain. Repertoires were generated with immunoSEQ multiplex PCR, while TCRdb's copy carries only in-frame clones and drops some. Counted here are approximately 300,000 clones, 80% to 85% occurring once; the ten biggest clones make up around 14%. V was clipped by 4 bases and J by 2 bases; unmatched bases: 5. This CDR3 comprises 14 residues. Germline lookup yields CDR1 SEHNR and CDR2 FQNEAQ (reference sequence). The record originates from a study of blood T cell repertoires in COVID-19. The specimen was peripheral blood. This chain joins TRBV7-9 and TRBJ2-7, with 7 positions matching TRBD2. The clonotype was recovered from a person aged 65-85 years with COVID-19, enrolled during active disease. The CDR3 DNA reads as TGTGCCAGCAGCTCTTGGGGGGGTACCTACGAGCAGTACTTC. This codes for CASSSWGGTYEQYF.